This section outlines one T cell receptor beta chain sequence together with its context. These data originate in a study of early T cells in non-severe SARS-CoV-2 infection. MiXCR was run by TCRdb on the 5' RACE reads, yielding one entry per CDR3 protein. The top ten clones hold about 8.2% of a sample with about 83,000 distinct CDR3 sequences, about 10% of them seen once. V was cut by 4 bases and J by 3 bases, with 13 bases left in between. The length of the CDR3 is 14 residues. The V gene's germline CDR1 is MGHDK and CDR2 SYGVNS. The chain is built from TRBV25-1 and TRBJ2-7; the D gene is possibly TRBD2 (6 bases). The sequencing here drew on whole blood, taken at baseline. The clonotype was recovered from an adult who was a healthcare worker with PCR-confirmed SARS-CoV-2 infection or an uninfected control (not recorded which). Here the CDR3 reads CASSARSRDYEQYF. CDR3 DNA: TGTGCCAGCAGTGCCCGCTCGCGGGACTACGAGCAGTACTTC.